This passage covers 9 T cell receptor beta chains from one sample sequenced in a study of CD8 T cells in Susac syndrome (dated by TCRdb to about 2019). Library preparation was by the immunoSEQ multiplex PCR assay. RNA was extracted using the RNeasy kit, and roughly 0.5 to 1 ug of the RNA was reverse transcribed with random hexamers. TCRdb ran its own pipeline on the public reads, namely fastp trimming at Q25 and MiXCR clone calling, and kept in-frame beta chains. Every distinct CDR3 protein forms one entry, paired with its most common genes and DNA. The sample yields approximately 210,000 distinct CDR3 sequences; around 95% were counted once. Less than 0.095% of the sample comes from the top ten. Sequenced input: CD4+ T cells from PBMCs. The receptors shown here come from a human donor with multiple sclerosis.

The V call is TRBV5-6, the J call TRBJ2-1; D is uncertain. Trimming removed 2 bases at V and 5 bases at J, with 2 bases between. Germline assignment: CDR1 SGHDT and CDR2 YYEEEE. This CDR3 contains 11 residues. The CDR3 sequence is CASSLHNEQFF. The CDR3 nucleotides are TGTGCCAGCAGCTTACACAATGAGCAGTTCTTC.

The chain carries TRBV18 and TRBJ2-2; D gene uncertain. From germline, CDR1 is KGHSH and CDR2 LQKENI. Deletions cut 0 bases from V and 1 base from J, with 12 bases between. The CDR3 consists of 17 residues. The CDR3 region is CASSPPNTPVNTGELFF. The CDR3 coding sequence is TGTGCCAGCTCACCACCGAACACCCCTGTGAACACCGGGGAGCTGTTTTTT.

The rearrangement uses TRBV29-1 and TRBJ2-3, with D possibly matching TRBD2 (6 bases). Germline CDR1 is SQVTM and CDR2 is ANQGSEA. The CDR3 loop spans 20 amino acids. V lost 3 bases and J 0 bases, leaving 28 bases between the germline ends. CDR3 sequence (DNA): TGCAGCGTTGATACCCGCATTGAGCGGGCGGATTCTCCTAGCACAGATACGCAGTATTTT. It is translated as CSVDTRIERADSPSTDTQYF.

J is TRBJ2-3 and V is TRBV28; 11 bases fit TRBD2. The CDR3 runs to 16 residues. CDR1 is MDHEN, CDR2 SYDVKM, per germline. J lost 0 bases, V lost 4 bases, and 3 bases had no gene match. This CDR3 reads CASSSWTSGSTDTQYF. In DNA, the CDR3 is TGTGCCAGCAGTTCGTGGACTAGCGGGAGCACAGATACGCAGTATTTT.

CDR3: CASSQGLAGGDTQYF. The CDR3 bases are TGTGCCAGCAGCCAAGGCTTAGCGGGAGGGGATACGCAGTATTTT. The chain is built from TRBV3-1 and TRBJ2-3; 11 bases are a match to TRBD2. Germline trimming cut 1 base from V and 6 bases from J; bases unmatched to any gene: 3. This CDR3 region has 15 residues. Germline CDR1 and CDR2: LGHDT and YNNKEL (reference sequence).

This chain uses TRBV27 with TRBJ2-6; D remains unclear. Trimming stripped 6 bases from V and 0 bases from J, with 15 bases between. Germline CDR1 MNHEY, CDR2 SMNVEV (reference sequence). This CDR3 spans 17 amino acids. CDR3 in amino acids: CASSLKRRTSGANVLTF. CDR3 DNA: TGTGCCAGCAGCCTAAAGCGACGAACCTCTGGGGCCAACGTCCTGACTTTC.

Only one count was recorded for this clonotype. The CDR3 protein is CASSPPGLAGGTQYF. DNA for the CDR3: TGTGCCAGCAGTCCTCCTGGACTAGCGGGAGGTACGCAGTACTTC. The rearrangement links TRBV27 to TRBJ2-7; 14 positions match TRBD2. The germline gives CDR1 MNHEY, CDR2 SMNVEV (reference sequence). This CDR3 has 15 amino acids. The trim removed 5 bases at V and 9 bases at J, leaving 9 bases unmatched.

The chain has TRBV5-1 and TRBJ2-2; 9 bases map to TRBD2. Looked up from germline, CDR1 is SGHRS and CDR2 is YFSETQ. The CDR3 totals 15 residues. Trimming cost V 5 bases and J 4 bases; bases outside gene matches: 6. The CDR3 bases are TGCGCCAGCAGGGGACTAGCCGGTTCCACCGGGGAGCTGTTTTTT. Translating gives CASRGLAGSTGELFF.

The chain employs TRBV20-1 and TRBJ2-5; D may be TRBD2 (5 bases). V was clipped by 0 bases and J by 4 bases, with 12 bases between them. Per the germline V gene, CDR1 is DFQATT and CDR2 is SNEGSKA (reference sequence). This CDR3 region has 14 residues. The CDR3, as DNA: TGCAGTGCTAGAGATAACCCTAGCCCAGAGACCCAGTACTTC. Translation gives CSARDNPSPETQYF.